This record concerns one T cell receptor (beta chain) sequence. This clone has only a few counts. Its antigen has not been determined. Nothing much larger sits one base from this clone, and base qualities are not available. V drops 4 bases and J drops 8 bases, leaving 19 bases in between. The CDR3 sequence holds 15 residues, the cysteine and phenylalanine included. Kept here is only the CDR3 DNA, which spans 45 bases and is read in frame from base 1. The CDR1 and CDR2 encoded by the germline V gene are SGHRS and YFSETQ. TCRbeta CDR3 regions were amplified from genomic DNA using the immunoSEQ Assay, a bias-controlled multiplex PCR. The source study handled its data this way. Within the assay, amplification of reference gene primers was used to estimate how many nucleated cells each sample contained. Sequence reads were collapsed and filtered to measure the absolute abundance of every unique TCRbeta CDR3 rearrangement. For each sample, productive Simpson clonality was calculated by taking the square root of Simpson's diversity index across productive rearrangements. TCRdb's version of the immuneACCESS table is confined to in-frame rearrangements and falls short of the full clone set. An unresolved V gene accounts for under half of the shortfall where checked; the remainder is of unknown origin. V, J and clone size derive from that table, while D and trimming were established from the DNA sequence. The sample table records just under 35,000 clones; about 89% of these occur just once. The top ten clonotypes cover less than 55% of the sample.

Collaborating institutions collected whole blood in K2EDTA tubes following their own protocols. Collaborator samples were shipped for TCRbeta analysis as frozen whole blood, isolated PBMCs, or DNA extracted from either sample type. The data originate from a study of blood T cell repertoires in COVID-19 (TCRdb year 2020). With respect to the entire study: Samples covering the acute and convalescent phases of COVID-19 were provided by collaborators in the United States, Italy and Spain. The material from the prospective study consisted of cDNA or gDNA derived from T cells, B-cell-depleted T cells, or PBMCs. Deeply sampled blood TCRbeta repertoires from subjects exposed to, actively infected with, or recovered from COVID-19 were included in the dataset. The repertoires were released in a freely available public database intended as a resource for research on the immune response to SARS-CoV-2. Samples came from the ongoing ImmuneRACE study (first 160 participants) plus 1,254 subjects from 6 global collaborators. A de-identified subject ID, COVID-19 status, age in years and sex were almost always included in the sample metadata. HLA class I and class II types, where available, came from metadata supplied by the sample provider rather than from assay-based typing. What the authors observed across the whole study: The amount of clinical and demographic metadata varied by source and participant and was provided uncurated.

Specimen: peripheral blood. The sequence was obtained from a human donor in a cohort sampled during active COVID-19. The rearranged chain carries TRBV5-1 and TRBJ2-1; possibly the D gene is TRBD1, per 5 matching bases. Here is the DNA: TGCGCCAGCAGCCACGGCAGGGTAGTGGACGATGAGCAGTTCTTC. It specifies CASSHGRVVDDEQFF.